This note documents a single T cell receptor (beta chain) sequence. This clone was observed a few times. This receptor's antigen is unknown. Nothing much larger sits one base from this clone, and base qualities are not available. The cohort was made up of several hundred healthy bone marrow donors. At the time of sampling, all cohort members were nominally healthy, though unrecorded immune exposures were likely present. The donor tested CMV seronegative and was one of the 352 seronegative cohort members. A peripheral blood sample was provided by each donor, and peripheral blood mononuclear cells were used for TCR beta sequencing. The Qiagen DNeasy Blood Extraction Kit was used to extract genomic DNA from the blood cell samples. These data come from a study of cytomegalovirus exposure and HLA in healthy donors (dated by TCRdb to about 2017). The study in broad terms: In an earlier analysis of some 610 of the donors, around 300 Gb of sequence data and approximately 120 million unique TCR beta sequences from 180 million or so T cells were reported. Alongside the repertoire data, information on donor age, sex, ethnicity and CMV serostatus was compiled. An early release covering 500 to 750 HLA-typed donors comprised about 290 gigabases of sequencing data and 85 million to 100 million unique TCR sequences. Typing coverage varied by locus: roughly 620-640 donors for A, B, C, DRB1 and DQB1; 500 to 550 for DQA1; more than 600 for DPA1; 450 to 480 for DPB1. Genome-wide SNP genotypes for about 65% of the 666 donors were used in a later genetic analysis, which treated that subset as a discovery cohort. In addition to the first cohort of 666 subjects, a separate validation cohort of approximately 120 different subjects was used. Class I and class II HLA loci were covered by the typing at four-digit resolution. The aim of the study was to test whether cataloging public T cell receptors could identify signatures of past pathogen exposure. Because of strong linkage in the cohort, roughly 5 DR-DQ haplotypes were treated as single units for association and clustering. All discovery cohort repertoires had been generated using a single sequencing platform. High-throughput TCR immunosequencing, statistical association of individual TCRs with disease status, and machine learning were combined to predict cytomegalovirus infection status. In a later analysis, previously published TCR beta repertoires from fewer than 750 donors were re-analyzed and high-resolution HLA genotyping was added so that TCR occurrence patterns could be studied. The study profiled the T cell repertoires of hundreds of subjects by immunosequencing and related them to cytomegalovirus serostatus. In the later analysis, no new phenotypic data were used to find candidate immune exposures; instead, reliance was placed on TCR beta sequences and their occurrence across donors. Among 350 to 400 genotyped donors of the cohort, an average of around 240,000 unique TCR beta nucleotide sequences were sequenced per donor, roughly 18% of them non-productive. Among the approximately 430 genotyped donors, approximately 77% belonged to the genetic ancestry cluster associated with self-reported Caucasian donors. In an earlier analysis of roughly 600 of the donors, high-throughput TCR beta sequencing was used to judge whether each TCR beta V gene segment behaved as functional or pseudogenic. Overall study outcomes, separate from this receptor: According to a later analysis, parvovirus B19, influenza, CMV and Epstein-Barr virus appeared linked to several top co-occurrence clusters. Cytomegalovirus status was reported to be diagnosed by the classifier with high specificity and sensitivity in both the original and validation cohorts. Linkage disequilibrium might explain the correlated functional status among segregating V segments, but an unknown experimental factor could not be excluded. Because counts were too low, about 18 rarely observed V segments, including chromosome 9 orphons, were excluded from the earlier analysis of some 540 of the donors. A further reported finding was that TCR beta sequences accurately predicted the HLA-A and HLA-B alleles for most subjects in the first cohort. A cluster of highly shared sequence variants was judged likely to represent a technical artifact of the sequencing pipeline. Most TCR sequences were seen in very few donors, while some public TCRs were found in many individuals. A later genetic analysis associated a missense DCLRE1C variant with V-gene and J-gene trimming of TCR beta chains, and an independent cohort replicated the association. Three of the identified cytomegalovirus-associated TCR beta chains were confirmed in vitro to be specific for cytomegalovirus antigens. In a later analysis, HLA-associated TCR beta chains were found to be more clonally expanded and to have lower generation probabilities than equally common non-associated chains. Immune exposure information for the cohort was limited to CMV serostatus. Some IMGT-functional V segments, including TRBV6-2 and TRBV6-3, could not be distinguished by the 87-base-pair reads and were therefore excluded. Assigning TCR associations to individual alleles was difficult when HLA alleles, especially DR and DQ, strongly co-occurred. Most CMV-associated TCR beta chains appeared to be HLA-restricted in a later analysis, and the HLA associations seemed to be driven largely by CMV exposure. Because HLA typing was unavailable for some donors at each locus, only the typed subset was used in association tests. In a later genetic analysis, fewer N-insertions in productive TCRs were reported among donors in an Asian-associated ancestry cluster than the approximately 670-donor mean. In the study, approximately 160 TCR beta chains were listed as associated with cytomegalovirus. A later analysis found that TCR association rates varied across HLA loci, with DRB1 alleles showing the most associated TCRs and HLA-C alleles the fewest. Presence/absence analyses assumed roughly uniform sequencing depth across donors, an assumption that may not hold. A later analysis associated about 17,000 TCR beta sequences with specific HLA alleles at a false discovery rate of 0.05. The authors suggested that the approach could potentially be generalized to other disease states and immunological phenotypes. In this cohort, only TCR beta chains were sequenced, and detectable features were limited by the absence of alpha or paired-chain data. Broadly in line with IMGT annotations, most TCR beta V segments showed up in productive rearrangements about 87% or about 30% of the time in an earlier analysis of approximately 640 of the donors.

Libraries came from the immunoSEQ multiplex PCR assay. For the multiplex PCR, a mixture combining 60 forward primers for TCR Vbeta segments and 13 reverse primers for TCR Jbeta segments was used. The CDR3 region of rearranged TCR beta genes was amplified from genomic DNA by a multiplex PCR assay. The amplified TCR beta libraries were sequenced on the Illumina HiSeq System as 87-base-pair reads. In the authors' own workflow: In a later analysis, tens of millions of unique TCR beta chains were counted across the roughly 700 repertoires, and around 10 million of these chains were shared by at least two donors. Raw reads were error-corrected and collapsed into unique sequences with a nearest-neighbor algorithm that merged closely related sequences to remove PCR and sequencing errors. CDR3 sequences were aligned to IMGT reference sequences to assign V, D and J gene segments. For a sequence to be retained, a match of at least six nucleotides was required to both a V gene segment and a J gene segment. A rearrangement counted as productive if the CDR3 had no stop codons and remained in frame with V and J, and every other rearrangement counted as non-productive. CDR3 was defined according to IMGT convention as the region running from the second conserved V-encoded cysteine to the conserved J-encoded phenylalanine. The earlier analysis of some 550 of the donors excluded any sequence lacking an unambiguous match to a single V gene segment. An earlier analysis of several hundred of the donors called V segments functional above 56.7% productive rearrangements and segregating when the between-donor standard deviation exceeded 5%. A statistical classification framework was developed to diagnose cytomegalovirus status using the catalog of TCR beta chain sequences. A later analysis assigned V and J genes by comparing TCR nucleotide sequences with IMGT/GENE-DB human TR gene sequences. A later analysis assigned CDR3 sequences and most-parsimonious VDJ recombination scenarios with the TCRdist pipeline. In a later analysis, each TCR beta chain was defined by its CDR3 amino acid sequence together with its V-gene family, and reads lacking a unique V-gene family were excluded. As a way to deal with suspected cross-contamination and a sequencing artifact, a later analysis dropped roughly 600 nucleotide sequences that were highly shared and had low generation probability. A later analysis calculated a clonal expansion index for each public chain from normalized within-repertoire ranks of inferred template counts. In a later analysis, generation probabilities were computed with a VDJ recombination model fitted to out-of-frame rearrangements, and the resulting probabilities were checked against IGoR. Hypergeometric tests were used in a later analysis to score TCR-TCR, TCR-HLA and TCR-CMV co-occurrence, with a repertoire-size bias correction applied to the TCR pairs. False discovery rates were estimated in a later analysis by permuting HLA or CMV assignments 20 times. In a later analysis, co-occurring TCRs were grouped with DBSCAN, and TCRdist sequence similarity was added when clustering was performed within HLA-allele-positive subsets. For co-occurrence clustering, repertoires with fewer than 30,000 or more than 120,000 public chains were excluded, along with five or six repertoires with anomalous nucleotide sharing. The clones in this table, taken by TCRdb from immuneACCESS, are in-frame only. Not every clone is retained; where verified, under half of the shortfall comes from an unresolved V gene, and the cause of the rest is unknown. D and trimming were read from the DNA, whereas the V and J calls and clone size are those reported in that table. This sample comprises fewer than 200,000 clones, around 68% of them detected only once. In total, the top ten clones hold approximately 1.5% of the sample.

Taken from the germline V gene, the CDR1 and CDR2 loops are MDHEN and SYDVKM. Its CDR3 holds 12 amino acids, cysteine through phenylalanine. Only CDR3 DNA remains: 36 bases, in frame from the first base. V is pared back by 7 bases and J by 7 bases, with 11 bases lying between the germline termini. The sample taken for sequencing was PBMCs. This TCR was recovered from a man over 45 in good health and CMV-seronegative. The V and J genes are TRBV28 and TRBJ2-1; the D gene lacks a confident call. The encoded CDR3 is CASTRSSNEQFF. The DNA reads as follows: TGTGCCAGCACTCGAAGCTCGAATGAGCAGTTCTTC.